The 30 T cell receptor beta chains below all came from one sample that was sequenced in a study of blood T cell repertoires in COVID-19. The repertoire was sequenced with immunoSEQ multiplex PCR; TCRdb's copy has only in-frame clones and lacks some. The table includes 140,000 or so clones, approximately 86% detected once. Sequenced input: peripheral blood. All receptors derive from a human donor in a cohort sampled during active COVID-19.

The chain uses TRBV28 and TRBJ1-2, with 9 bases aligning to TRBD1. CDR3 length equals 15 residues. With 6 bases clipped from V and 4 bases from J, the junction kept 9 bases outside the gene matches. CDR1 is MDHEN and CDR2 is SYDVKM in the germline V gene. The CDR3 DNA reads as TGTGCCAGCAGCTCCCTACCGACAGGGGGCTATGGCTACACCTTC. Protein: CASSSLPTGGYGYTF.

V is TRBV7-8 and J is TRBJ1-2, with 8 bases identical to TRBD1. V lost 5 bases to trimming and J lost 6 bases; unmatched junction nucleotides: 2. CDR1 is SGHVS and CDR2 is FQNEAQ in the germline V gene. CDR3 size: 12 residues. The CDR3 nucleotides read TGTGCCAGCAGCGTGACAGGGGATGGCTACACCTTC. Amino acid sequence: CASSVTGDGYTF.

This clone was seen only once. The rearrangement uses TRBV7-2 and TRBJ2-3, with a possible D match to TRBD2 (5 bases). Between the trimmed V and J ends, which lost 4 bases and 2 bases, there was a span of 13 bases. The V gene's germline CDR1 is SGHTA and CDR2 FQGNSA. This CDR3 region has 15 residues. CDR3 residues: CASSSGIRSTDTQYF. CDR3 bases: TGTGCCAGCAGCTCCGGGATTCGGTCCACAGATACGCAGTATTTT.

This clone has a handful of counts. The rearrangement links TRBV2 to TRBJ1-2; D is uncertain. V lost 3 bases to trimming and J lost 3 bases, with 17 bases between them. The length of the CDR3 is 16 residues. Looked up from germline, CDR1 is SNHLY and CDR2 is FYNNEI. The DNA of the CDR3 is TGTGCCAGCAGTGATGGGTGGACTACTGGGGACTATGGCTACACCTTC. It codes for CASSDGWTTGDYGYTF.

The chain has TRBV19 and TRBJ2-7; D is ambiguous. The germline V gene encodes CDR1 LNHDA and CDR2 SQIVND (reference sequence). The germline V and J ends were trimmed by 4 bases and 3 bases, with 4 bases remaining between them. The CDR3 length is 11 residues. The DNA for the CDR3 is TGTGCCAGTAGTAATCACTACGAGCAGTACTTC. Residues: CASSNHYEQYF.

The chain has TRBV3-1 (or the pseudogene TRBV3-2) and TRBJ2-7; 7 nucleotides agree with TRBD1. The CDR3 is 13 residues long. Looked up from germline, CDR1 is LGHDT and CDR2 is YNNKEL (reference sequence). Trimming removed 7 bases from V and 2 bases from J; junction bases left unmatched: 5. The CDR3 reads CASTRQGAYEQYF. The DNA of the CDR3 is TGTGCCAGCACCCGACAGGGAGCCTACGAGCAGTACTTC.

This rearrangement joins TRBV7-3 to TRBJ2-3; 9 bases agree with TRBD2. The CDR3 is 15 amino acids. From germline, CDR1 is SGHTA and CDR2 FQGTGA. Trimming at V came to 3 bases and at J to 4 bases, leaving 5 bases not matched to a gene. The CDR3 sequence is CASSFSGSGADTQYF. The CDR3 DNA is TGTGCCAGCAGCTTTAGCGGGAGCGGCGCAGATACGCAGTATTTT.

CDR3 loop: CASAQEGTDTQYF. CDR3 coding DNA: TGTGCTAGTGCCCAAGAGGGAACAGATACGCAGTATTTT. V is TRBV12-5 and J is TRBJ2-3; D may be TRBD2 (5 bases). The CDR3 is made up of 13 amino acids. Germline values: CDR1 LGHNT, CDR2 FRNRAP. Trimming removed 7 bases at V and 3 bases at J, with 11 bases between.

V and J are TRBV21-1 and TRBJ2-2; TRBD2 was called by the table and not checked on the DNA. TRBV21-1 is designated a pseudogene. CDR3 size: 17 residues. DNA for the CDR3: TGTGCCAGGATAACTAGGGAAGGTGCGACCCACACCGGGGAGCTGTTTTTT. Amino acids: CARITREGATHTGELFF.

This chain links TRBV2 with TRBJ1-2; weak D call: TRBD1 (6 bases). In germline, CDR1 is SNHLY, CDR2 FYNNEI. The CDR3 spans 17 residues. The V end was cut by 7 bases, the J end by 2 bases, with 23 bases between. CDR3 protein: CASMQLGDRRRNYGYTF. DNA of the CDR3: TGTGCCAGCATGCAGCTAGGAGACAGGCGACGCAACTATGGCTACACCTTC. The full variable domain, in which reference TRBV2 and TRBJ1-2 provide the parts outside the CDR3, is EPEVTQTPSHQVTQMGQEVILRCVPISNHLYFYWYRQILGQKVEFLVSFYNNEISEKSEIFDDQFSVERPDGSNFTLKIRSTKLEDSAMYFCASMQLGDRRRNYGYTFGSGTRLTVV.

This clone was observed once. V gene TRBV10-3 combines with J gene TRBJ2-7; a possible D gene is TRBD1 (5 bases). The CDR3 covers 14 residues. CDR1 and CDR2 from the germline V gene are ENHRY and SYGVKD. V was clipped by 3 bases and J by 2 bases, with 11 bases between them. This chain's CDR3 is CAISEDRPPYEQYF. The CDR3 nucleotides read TGTGCCATCAGTGAAGACAGACCTCCCTACGAGCAGTACTTC.

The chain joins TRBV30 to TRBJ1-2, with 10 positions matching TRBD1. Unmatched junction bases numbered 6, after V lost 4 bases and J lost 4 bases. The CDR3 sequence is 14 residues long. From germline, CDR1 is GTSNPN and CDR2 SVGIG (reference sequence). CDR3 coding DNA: TGTGCCTGGACCCCGACAGGGGGCGCCTATGGCTACACCTTC. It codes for CAWTPTGGAYGYTF.

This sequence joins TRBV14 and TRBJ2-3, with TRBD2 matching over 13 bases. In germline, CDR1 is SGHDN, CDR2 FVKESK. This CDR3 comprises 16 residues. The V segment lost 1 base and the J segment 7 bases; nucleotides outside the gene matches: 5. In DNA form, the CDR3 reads TGTGCCAGCAGCCAAGGACTAGCGGGGGGCCAGAATACGCAGTATTTT. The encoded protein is CASSQGLAGGQNTQYF. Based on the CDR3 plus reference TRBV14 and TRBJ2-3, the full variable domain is EAGVTQFPSHSVIEKGQTVTLRCDPISGHDNLYWYRRVMGKEIKFLLHFVKESKQDESGMPNNRFLAERTGGTYSTLKVQPAELEDSGVYFCASSQGLAGGQNTQYFGPGTRLTVL.

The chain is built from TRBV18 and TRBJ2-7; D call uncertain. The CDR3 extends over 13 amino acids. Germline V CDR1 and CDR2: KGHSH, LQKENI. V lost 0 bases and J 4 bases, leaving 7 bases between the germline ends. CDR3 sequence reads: CASSPPSGYEQYF. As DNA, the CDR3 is TGTGCCAGCTCACCACCTTCGGGTTACGAGCAGTACTTC. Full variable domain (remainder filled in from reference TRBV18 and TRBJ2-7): NAGVMQNPRHLVRRRGQEARLRCSPMKGHSHVYWYRQLPEEGLKFMVYLQKENIIDESGMPKERFSAEFPKEGPSILRIQQVVRGDSAAYFCASSPPSGYEQYFGPGTRLTVT.

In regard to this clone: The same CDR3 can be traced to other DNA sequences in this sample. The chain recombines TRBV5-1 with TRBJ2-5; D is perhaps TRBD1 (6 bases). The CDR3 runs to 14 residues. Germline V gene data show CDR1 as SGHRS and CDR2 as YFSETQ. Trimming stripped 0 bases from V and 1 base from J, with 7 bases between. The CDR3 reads CASSLGGGQETQYF. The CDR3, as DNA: TGCGCCAGCAGCTTGGGAGGGGGCCAAGAGACCCAGTACTTC.

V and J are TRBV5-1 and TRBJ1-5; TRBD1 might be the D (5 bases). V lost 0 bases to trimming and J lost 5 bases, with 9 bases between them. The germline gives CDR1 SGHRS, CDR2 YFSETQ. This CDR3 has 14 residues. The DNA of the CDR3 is TGCGCCAGCAGCTTGGCCCGGGGGTATCAGCCCCAGCATTTT. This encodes CASSLARGYQPQHF.

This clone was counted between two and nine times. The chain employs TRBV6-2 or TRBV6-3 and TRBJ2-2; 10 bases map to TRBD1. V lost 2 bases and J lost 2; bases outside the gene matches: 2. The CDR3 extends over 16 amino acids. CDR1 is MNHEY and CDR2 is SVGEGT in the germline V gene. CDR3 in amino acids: CASSYGDRGNTGELFF. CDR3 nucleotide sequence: TGTGCCAGCAGTTACGGGGACAGGGGTAACACCGGGGAGCTGTTTTTT.

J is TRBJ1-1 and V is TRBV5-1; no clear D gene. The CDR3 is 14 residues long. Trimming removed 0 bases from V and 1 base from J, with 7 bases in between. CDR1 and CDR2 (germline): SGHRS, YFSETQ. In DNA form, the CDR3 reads TGCGCCAGCAGCTTGGGAGGGCGGAACACTGAAGCTTTCTTT. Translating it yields CASSLGGRNTEAFF.

The CDR3 sequence is CASSNPTENIQYF. CDR3 bases: TGTGCCAGCAGCAACCCCACGGAAAACATTCAGTACTTC. V gene TRBV9 combines with J gene TRBJ2-4; D not resolved. V lost 4 bases and J lost 5, with 10 bases in between. The CDR3 has 13 amino acids. Germline loops: CDR1 SGDLS, CDR2 YYNGEE. The full variable domain, its missing parts supplied by reference TRBV9 and TRBJ2-4, is DSGVTQTPKHLITATGQRVTLRCSPRSGDLSVYWYQQSLDQGLQFLIQYYNGEERAKGNILERFSAQQFPDLHSELNLSSLELGDSALYFCASSNPTENIQYFGAGTRLSVL.

The CDR3 loop reads CASQWGGSNEQFF. For the CDR3, the DNA is TGTGCCAGCCAGTGGGGAGGAAGCAATGAGCAGTTCTTC. J is TRBJ2-1 and V is TRBV6-5; weak D call: TRBD2 (6 bases). This CDR3 has 13 amino acids. Trimming stripped 8 bases from V and 6 bases from J, with 14 bases between. Per the germline V gene, CDR1 is MNHEY and CDR2 is SVGAGI.

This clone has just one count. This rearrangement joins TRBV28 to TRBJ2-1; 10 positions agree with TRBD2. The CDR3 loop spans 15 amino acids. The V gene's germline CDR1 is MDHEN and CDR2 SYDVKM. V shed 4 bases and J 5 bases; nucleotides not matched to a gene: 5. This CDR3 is CASSSRLAGNNEQFF. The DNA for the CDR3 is TGTGCCAGCAGTTCGAGACTAGCGGGCAACAATGAGCAGTTCTTC. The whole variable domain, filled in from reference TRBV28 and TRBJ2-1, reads DVKVTQSSRYLVKRTGEKVFLECVQDMDHENMFWYRQDPGLGLRLIYFSYDVKMKEKGDIPEGYSVSREKKERFSLILESASTNQTSMYLCASSSRLAGNNEQFFGPGTRLTVL.

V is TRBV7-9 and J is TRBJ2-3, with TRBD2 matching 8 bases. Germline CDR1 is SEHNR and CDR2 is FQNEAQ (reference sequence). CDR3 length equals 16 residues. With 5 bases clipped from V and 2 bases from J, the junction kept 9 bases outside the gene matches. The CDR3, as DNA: TGTGCCAGCAGCCCCCGGGAGGGGGGGCTCACAGATACGCAGTATTTT. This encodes CASSPREGGLTDTQYF.

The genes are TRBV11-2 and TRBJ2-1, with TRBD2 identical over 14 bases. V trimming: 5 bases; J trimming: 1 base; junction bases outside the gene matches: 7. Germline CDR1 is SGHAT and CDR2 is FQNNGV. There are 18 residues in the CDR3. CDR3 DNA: TGTGCCAGCAGCGGACTAGCGGGGGGCGTGATATCCTACAATGAGCAGTTCTTC. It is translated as CASSGLAGGVISYNEQFF.

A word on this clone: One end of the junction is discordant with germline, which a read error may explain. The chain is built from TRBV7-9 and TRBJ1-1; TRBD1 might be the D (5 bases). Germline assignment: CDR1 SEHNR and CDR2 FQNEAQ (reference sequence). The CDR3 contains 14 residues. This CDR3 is CASRLDGAVTEAFF. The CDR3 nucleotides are TGTGCCAGCAGATTAGATGGGGCAGTCACTGAAGCTTTCTTT.

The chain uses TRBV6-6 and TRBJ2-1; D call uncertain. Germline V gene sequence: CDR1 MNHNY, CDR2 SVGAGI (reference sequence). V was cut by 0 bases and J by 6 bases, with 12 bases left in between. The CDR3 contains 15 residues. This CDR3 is CASSYSAWAGNEQFF. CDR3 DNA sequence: TGTGCCAGCAGTTACTCGGCCTGGGCAGGCAATGAGCAGTTCTTC.

CDR3 in amino acids: CASSDGIGELFF. The CDR3 DNA reads as TGTGCCAGCAGTGACGGTATCGGGGAGCTGTTTTTT. This chain uses TRBV2 with TRBJ2-2; D remains unclear. Trimming removed 3 bases at V and 7 bases at J, with 6 bases between. There are 12 residues in the CDR3. The germline V gene encodes CDR1 SNHLY and CDR2 FYNNEI.

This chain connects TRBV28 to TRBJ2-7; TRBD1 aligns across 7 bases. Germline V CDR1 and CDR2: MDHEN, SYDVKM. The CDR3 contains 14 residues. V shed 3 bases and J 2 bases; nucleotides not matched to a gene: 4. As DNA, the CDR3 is TGTGCCAGCAGTTTTTGGGGACAGACCTACGAGCAGTACTTC. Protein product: CASSFWGQTYEQYF. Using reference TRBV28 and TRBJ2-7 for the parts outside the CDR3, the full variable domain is DVKVTQSSRYLVKRTGEKVFLECVQDMDHENMFWYRQDPGLGLRLIYFSYDVKMKEKGDIPEGYSVSREKKERFSLILESASTNQTSMYLCASSFWGQTYEQYFGPGTRLTVT.

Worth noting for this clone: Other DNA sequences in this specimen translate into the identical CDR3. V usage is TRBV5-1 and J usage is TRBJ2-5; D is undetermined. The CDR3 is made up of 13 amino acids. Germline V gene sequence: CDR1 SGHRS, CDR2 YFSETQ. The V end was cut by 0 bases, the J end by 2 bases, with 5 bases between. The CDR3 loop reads CASSLGSQETQYF. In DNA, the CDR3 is TGCGCCAGCAGCTTGGGCAGTCAAGAGACCCAGTACTTC.

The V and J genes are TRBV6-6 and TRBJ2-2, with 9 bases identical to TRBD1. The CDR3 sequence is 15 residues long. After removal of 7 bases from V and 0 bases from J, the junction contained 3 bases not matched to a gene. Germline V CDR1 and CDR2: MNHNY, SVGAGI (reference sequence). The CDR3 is CASKDRGSNTGELFF. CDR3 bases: TGTGCCAGCAAGGACAGGGGTTCGAACACCGGGGAGCTGTTTTTT.

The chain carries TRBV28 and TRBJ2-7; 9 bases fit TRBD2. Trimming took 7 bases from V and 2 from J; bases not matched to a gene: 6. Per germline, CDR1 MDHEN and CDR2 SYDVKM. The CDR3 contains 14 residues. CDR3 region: CASNPTSGPYEQYF. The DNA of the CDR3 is TGTGCCAGCAACCCTACTAGCGGGCCCTACGAGCAGTACTTC.